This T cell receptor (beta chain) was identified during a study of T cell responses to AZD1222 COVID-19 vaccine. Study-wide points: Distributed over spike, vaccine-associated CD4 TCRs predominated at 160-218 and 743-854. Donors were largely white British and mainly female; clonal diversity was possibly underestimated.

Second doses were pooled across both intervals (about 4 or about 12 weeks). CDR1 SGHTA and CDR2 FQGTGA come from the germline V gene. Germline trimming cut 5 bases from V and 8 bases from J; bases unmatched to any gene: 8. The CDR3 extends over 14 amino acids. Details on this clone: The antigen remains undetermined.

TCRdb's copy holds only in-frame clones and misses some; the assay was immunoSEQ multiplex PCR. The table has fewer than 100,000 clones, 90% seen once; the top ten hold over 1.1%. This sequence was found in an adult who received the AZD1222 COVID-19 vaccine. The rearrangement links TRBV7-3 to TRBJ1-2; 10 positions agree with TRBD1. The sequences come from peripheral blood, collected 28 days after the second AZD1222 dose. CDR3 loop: CASSHGGTGEGYTF. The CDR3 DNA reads TGTGCCAGCAGCCATGGGGGGACAGGGGAAGGCTACACCTTC.